The rows below give T cell receptor beta chains drawn from one sample of a study of blood T cell repertoires in COVID-19. This table comes from immunoSEQ multiplex PCR, and its TCRdb copy is limited to in-frame clones, with some not included. The table has a few hundred thousand clones, approximately 91% seen once. The sequencing input was peripheral blood. The source of these receptors is a man aged 50-59 years with COVID-19, enrolled during active disease. Both conserved end residues are part of each CDR3. Fields, in order: CDR3 protein, CDR3 DNA, V gene, D gene, J gene, clone size. A D gene is named only where the DNA matches it firmly. Only some rows state a clone size, as once, few, many or a class for expanded clones.

CDR3 protein: CASSEGLAGVGTDTQYF
CDR3 DNA: TGCGCCAGCAGCGAGGGACTAGCGGGAGTCGGCACAGATACGCAGTATTTT
V gene: TRBV5-1
D gene: TRBD2
J gene: TRBJ2-3
clone size: NA

CDR3 protein: CASSSTSGETQYF
CDR3 DNA: TGTGCCAGCAGCTCGACTAGCGGAGAGACCCAGTACTTC
V gene: TRBV5-4
D gene: TRBD2
J gene: TRBJ2-5
clone size: NA

CDR3 protein: CASSLAAGADTQYF
CDR3 DNA: TGTGCCAGCAGCTTGGCCGCAGGGGCAGATACGCAGTATTTT
V gene: TRBV5-5
D gene: NA
J gene: TRBJ2-3
clone size: few

CDR3 protein: CASSYSGYATNEKLFF
CDR3 DNA: TGTGCCAGCAGCTATTCGGGTTATGCAACTAATGAAAAACTGTTTTTT
V gene: TRBV7-8
D gene: NA
J gene: TRBJ1-4
clone size: once

CDR3 protein: CASNRAGGEGTEAFF
CDR3 DNA: TGTGCCAGCAACCGGGCAGGGGGCGAGGGCACTGAAGCTTTCTTT
V gene: TRBV7-8
D gene: TRBD1
J gene: TRBJ1-1
clone size: NA

CDR3 protein: CASSYSPSAPYEQYF
CDR3 DNA: TGTGCCAGCAGTTACTCCCCAAGCGCCCCCTACGAGCAGTACTTC
V gene: TRBV6-5
D gene: NA
J gene: TRBJ2-7
clone size: NA

CDR3 protein: CATNDMRGRRGYTF
CDR3 DNA: TGTGCCACCAACGACATGAGAGGGCGACGGGGCTACACCTTC
V gene: TRBV15
D gene: NA
J gene: TRBJ1-2
clone size: NA

CDR3 protein: CASSIGIANTEAFF
CDR3 DNA: TGCGCCAGCAGCATAGGTATAGCCAACACTGAAGCTTTCTTT
V gene: TRBV5-1
D gene: NA
J gene: TRBJ1-1
clone size: NA

CDR3 protein: CASSPYPGTGGSIEQFF
CDR3 DNA: TGTGCCAGCAGTCCGTATCCCGGGACAGGGGGCTCGATTGAGCAGTTCTTC
V gene: TRBV28
D gene: TRBD1
J gene: TRBJ2-1
clone size: NA

CDR3 protein: CASKKDRVEEKLFF
CDR3 DNA: TGTGCCAGCAAGAAGGACAGGGTGGAGGAAAAACTGTTTTTT
V gene: TRBV2
D gene: TRBD1
J gene: TRBJ1-4
clone size: NA

CDR3 protein: CASTTTGSGANVLTF
CDR3 DNA: TGTGCCAGTACCACGACAGGGTCTGGGGCCAACGTCCTGACTTTC
V gene: TRBV19
D gene: TRBD1
J gene: TRBJ2-6
clone size: NA

CDR3 protein: CASSWGLAGVGASTDTQYF
CDR3 DNA: TGCGCCAGCAGCTGGGGACTAGCGGGAGTGGGTGCTAGCACAGATACGCAGTATTTT
V gene: TRBV5-1
D gene: TRBD2
J gene: TRBJ2-3
clone size: NA

CDR3 protein: CATRAGAALTEAFF
CDR3 DNA: TGTGCCACAAGAGCGGGGGCTGCTCTCACTGAAGCTTTCTTT
V gene: TRBV2
D gene: NA
J gene: TRBJ1-1
clone size: NA

CDR3 protein: CSASKREGPETQYF
CDR3 DNA: TGCAGTGCTAGTAAGCGGGAGGGCCCGGAGACCCAGTACTTC
V gene: TRBV20-1
D gene: TRBD2
J gene: TRBJ2-5
clone size: NA

CDR3 protein: CAWSVGDRLTYEQYF
CDR3 DNA: TGTGCCTGGAGTGTTGGGGACAGGCTAACCTACGAGCAGTACTTC
V gene: TRBV30
D gene: TRBD1
J gene: TRBJ2-7
clone size: NA

CDR3 protein: CASSFHRGSYEQYF
CDR3 DNA: TGTGCCAGCAGTTTTCACAGGGGGTCCTACGAGCAGTACTTC
V gene: TRBV28
D gene: TRBD1
J gene: TRBJ2-7
clone size: NA

CDR3 protein: CASSPGLAGLAKNIQYF
CDR3 DNA: TGCGCCAGCAGCCCAGGACTAGCGGGATTAGCCAAAAACATTCAGTACTTC
V gene: TRBV5-1
D gene: TRBD2
J gene: TRBJ2-4
clone size: NA

CDR3 protein: CATIAGLSSYEQYF
CDR3 DNA: TGTGCCACCATAGCGGGCCTGAGCTCCTACGAGCAGTACTTC
V gene: TRBV10-3
D gene: TRBD2
J gene: TRBJ2-7
clone size: once

CDR3 protein: CASSSGDGPRDTQYF
CDR3 DNA: TGTGCCAGCAGCTCAGGGGACGGCCCTAGGGATACGCAGTATTTT
V gene: TRBV7-2
D gene: NA
J gene: TRBJ2-3
clone size: once

CDR3 protein: CASSLRTSGGARNEQFF
CDR3 DNA: TGTGCCAGCAGTCTCCGGACTAGCGGGGGGGCGAGGAATGAGCAGTTCTTC
V gene: TRBV28
D gene: TRBD2
J gene: TRBJ2-1
clone size: NA

CDR3 protein: CASSERTAGSYEQYF
CDR3 DNA: TGTGCCAGCAGTGAAAGGACTGCAGGATCCTACGAGCAGTACTTC
V gene: TRBV6-1
D gene: NA
J gene: TRBJ2-7
clone size: NA

CDR3 protein: CASHAQALGNTIYF
CDR3 DNA: TGTGCCAGCCACGCCCAGGCGCTTGGAAACACCATATATTTT
V gene: TRBV7-2
D gene: NA
J gene: TRBJ1-3
clone size: NA

CDR3 protein: CASSGLSGIYNEQFF
CDR3 DNA: TGTGCCAGCAGTGGGCTTAGCGGGATCTACAATGAGCAGTTCTTC
V gene: TRBV25-1
D gene: TRBD2
J gene: TRBJ2-1
clone size: NA

CDR3 protein: CASSFRETNEKLFF
CDR3 DNA: TGTGCCAGCAGTTTCAGGGAAACTAATGAAAAACTGTTTTTT
V gene: TRBV28
D gene: NA
J gene: TRBJ1-4
clone size: NA

CDR3 protein: CASGGGPANEKLFF
CDR3 DNA: TGTGCCAGCGGCGGGGGTCCGGCTAATGAAAAACTGTTTTTT
V gene: TRBV7-2
D gene: NA
J gene: TRBJ1-4
clone size: once

CDR3 protein: CAWTAGGRGWYEQFF
CDR3 DNA: TGTGCCTGGACCGCGGGGGGCCGGGGCTGGTATGAGCAGTTCTTC
V gene: TRBV30
D gene: TRBD2
J gene: TRBJ2-1
clone size: NA

CDR3 protein: CASSPRGGPNTEAFF
CDR3 DNA: TGTGCCAGCAGCCCCCGAGGGGGACCGAACACTGAAGCTTTCTTT
V gene: TRBV2
D gene: NA
J gene: TRBJ1-1
clone size: NA

CDR3 protein: CATSTPAGVTDTQYF
CDR3 DNA: TGTGCCACCTCTACCCCAGCGGGGGTAACAGATACGCAGTATTTT
V gene: TRBV24-1
D gene: TRBD2
J gene: TRBJ2-3
clone size: NA

CDR3 protein: CAWSVGTASNQPQHF
CDR3 DNA: TGTGCCTGGAGTGTAGGGACAGCTAGCAATCAGCCCCAGCATTTT
V gene: TRBV30
D gene: TRBD1
J gene: TRBJ1-5
clone size: NA

CDR3 protein: CASSPGQGDTDTQYF
CDR3 DNA: TGCGCCAGCAGCCCGGGACAGGGGGACACAGATACGCAGTATTTT
V gene: TRBV5-1
D gene: TRBD1
J gene: TRBJ2-3
clone size: NA

CDR3 protein: CASSPEGQGRQPQHF
CDR3 DNA: TGTGCCAGTAGTCCCGAGGGACAGGGCCGTCAGCCCCAGCATTTT
V gene: TRBV19
D gene: TRBD1
J gene: TRBJ1-5
clone size: NA

CDR3 protein: CARKKKGPNTEAFF
CDR3 DNA: TGTGCCCGGAAAAAAAAGGGGCCGAACACTGAAGCTTTCTTT
V gene: TRBV30
D gene: NA
J gene: TRBJ1-1
clone size: NA

CDR3 protein: CASSQVQETQYF
CDR3 DNA: TGTGCCAGCAGCCAAGTACAAGAGACCCAGTACTTC
V gene: TRBV3-1/TRBV3-2
D gene: NA
J gene: TRBJ2-5
clone size: NA

CDR3 protein: CASSLGGRSTDTQYF
CDR3 DNA: TGCGCCAGCAGCTTGGGAGGTCGTAGCACAGATACGCAGTATTTT
V gene: TRBV5-1
D gene: NA
J gene: TRBJ2-3
clone size: NA

CDR3 protein: CASSPGTGGMNEQFF
CDR3 DNA: TGTGCCAGCAGCCCTGGGACAGGGGGCATGAATGAGCAGTTCTTC
V gene: TRBV3-1/TRBV3-2
D gene: TRBD1
J gene: TRBJ2-1
clone size: NA